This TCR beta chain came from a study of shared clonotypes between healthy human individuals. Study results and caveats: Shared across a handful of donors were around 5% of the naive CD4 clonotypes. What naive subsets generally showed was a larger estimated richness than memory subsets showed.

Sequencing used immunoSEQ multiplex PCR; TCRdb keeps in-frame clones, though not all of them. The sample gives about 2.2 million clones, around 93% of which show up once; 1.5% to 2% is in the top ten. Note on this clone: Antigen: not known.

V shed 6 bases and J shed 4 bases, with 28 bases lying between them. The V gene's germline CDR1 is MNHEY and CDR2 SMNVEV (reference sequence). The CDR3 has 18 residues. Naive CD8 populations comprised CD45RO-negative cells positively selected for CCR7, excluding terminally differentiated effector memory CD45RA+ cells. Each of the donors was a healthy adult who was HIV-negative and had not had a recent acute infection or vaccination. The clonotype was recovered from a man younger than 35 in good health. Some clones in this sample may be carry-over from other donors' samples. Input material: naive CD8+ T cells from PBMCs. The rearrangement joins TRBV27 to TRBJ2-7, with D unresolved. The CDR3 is CASRVYGFVDNLNYEQYF. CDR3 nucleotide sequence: TGTGCCAGCAGGGTTTATGGATTCGTCGACAACCTAAATTACGAGCAGTACTTC.